Below, 29 T cell receptor beta chains from the same sample are listed, as sequenced in a study of cytomegalovirus exposure and HLA in healthy donors. It was with 60 Vbeta and 13 Jbeta primers that the PCR ran. The data were produced by immunoSEQ multiplex PCR, yet TCRdb's version contains in-frame clones alone and is incomplete. Reported are approximately 52,000 clones; the ten largest clones contain around 9%. Sequencing used PBMCs. These TCRs come from a man over 45 in good health and CMV-seropositive.

The chain is built from TRBV6-1 and TRBJ1-2; 8 nucleotides align to TRBD1. CDR3 size: 12 residues. Germline lookup yields CDR1 MNHNS and CDR2 SASEGT. V lost 6 bases, J lost 8 bases, and 5 bases stayed unmatched. Here the CDR3 DNA reads TGTGCCAGCAGCTCAGGGGGCTACGGCTACACCTTC. Protein sequence: CASSSGGYGYTF.

The rearrangement uses TRBV19 and TRBJ2-7, with TRBD2 matching over 11 bases. This CDR3 comprises 19 residues. The V and J ends lost 0 bases and 0 bases, in that order; junction bases with no gene match: 10. CDR1 LNHDA and CDR2 SQIVND come from the germline V gene (reference sequence). The CDR3, as DNA: TGTGCCAGTAGTATAGAAGGTCCGGGACTAGCGGCGAGCTCCTACGAGCAGTACTTC. It codes for CASSIEGPGLAASSYEQYF. The full variable domain, completed using reference TRBV19 and TRBJ2-7, is DGGITQSPKYLFRKEGQNVTLSCEQNLNHDAMYWYRQDPGQGLRLIYYSQIVNDFQKGDIAEGYSVSREKKESFPLTVTSAQKNPTAFYLCASSIEGPGLAASSYEQYFGPGTRLTVT.

The chain has TRBV7-2 and TRBJ2-3; 7 bases line up with TRBD2. CDR1 SGHTA and CDR2 FQGNSA come from the germline V gene. The CDR3 covers 17 residues. The J segment lost 1 base and the V segment lost 2 bases, leaving 9 bases of the junction unmatched. The CDR3 loop reads CASSLRGRAAGTDTQYF. The CDR3 DNA sequence: TGTGCCAGCAGCTTACGAGGGAGGGCCGCTGGCACAGATACGCAGTATTTT.

The genes are TRBV27 and TRBJ1-2; D may be TRBD1 (5 bases). In germline, CDR1 is MNHEY, CDR2 SMNVEV (reference sequence). V was shortened by 6 bases and J by 0 bases, with 11 bases between the two germline ends. This CDR3 contains 14 residues. This CDR3 reads CASSPLTANYGYTF. CDR3 coding DNA: TGTGCCAGCAGCCCACTGACAGCTAACTATGGCTACACCTTC.

As concerns this clone: The junction and the germline gene differ at one end; a read error may be behind it. V usage is TRBV9 and J usage is TRBJ2-5; 8 bases align to TRBD2. Germline V gene lookup returns CDR1 SGDLS and CDR2 YYNGEE. This CDR3 contains 16 residues. The CDR3 nucleotides read TGTGCCAGCAGCTCCGGACTAGCTGGGGGGAGAGAGAACCAGTACTTC. Protein sequence: CASSSGLAGGRENQYF.

This chain links TRBV7-2 with TRBJ2-7; D is perhaps TRBD2 (6 bases). The CDR3 spans 18 residues. Trimming cost V 1 base and J 0 bases, with 19 bases left between them. Per germline, CDR1 SGHTA and CDR2 FQGNSA. CDR3 amino acids: CASSLEVARTTGSYEQYF. CDR3 DNA: TGTGCCAGCAGCTTAGAAGTAGCCAGGACTACTGGCTCCTACGAGCAGTACTTC.

This rearrangement joins TRBV6-5 to TRBJ2-7; D unresolved. This CDR3 has 14 amino acids. Germline V gene lookup returns CDR1 MNHEY and CDR2 SVGAGI. The V gene lost 0 bases and the J gene lost 2 bases, with 8 bases spanning the gap. CDR3 nucleotides: TGTGCCAGCAGTTACTCTAATTCGGCCTACGAGCAGTACTTC. This gives the protein CASSYSNSAYEQYF.

V is TRBV4-3 and J is TRBJ2-2, with D unclear. The V end lost 0 bases, the J end lost 9 bases, and 11 bases lay between the germline ends. The germline CDR1 and CDR2 sequences are LGHNA and YSLEER. This CDR3 spans 14 amino acids. CDR3 nucleotide sequence: TGCGCCAGCAGCCAAGATCTCGGTGATAGGGAGCTGTTTTTT. It translates to CASSQDLGDRELFF.

This sequence joins TRBV7-2 and TRBJ2-5, with 14 nucleotides matching TRBD2. Trimming cost V 0 bases and J 7 bases; bases outside gene matches: 4. This CDR3 is 16 amino acids long. Germline loops: CDR1 SGHTA, CDR2 FQGNSA. CDR3 sequence: CASSLAGTSGGGTQYF. In DNA form, the CDR3 reads TGTGCCAGCAGCTTAGCGGGGACTAGCGGGGGAGGGACCCAGTACTTC.

The chain couples TRBV19 to TRBJ2-7; 8 bases agree with TRBD1. Per the germline V gene, CDR1 is LNHDA and CDR2 is SQIVND (reference sequence). V lost 2 bases and J lost 4; bases outside the gene matches: 4. The length of the CDR3 is 14 residues. The CDR3 nucleotides are TGTGCCAGTAGTATACAGGGGGCCGGGTACGAGCAGTACTTC. It yields the protein CASSIQGAGYEQYF.

This chain links TRBV6-1 with TRBJ2-7, with 8 positions matching TRBD2. Germline V gene data show CDR1 as MNHNS and CDR2 as SASEGT. Unmatched junction bases numbered 9, after V lost 5 bases and J lost 6 bases. CDR3 size: 14 residues. The CDR3 reads CASSLPLLAAEQYF. CDR3 bases: TGTGCCAGCAGTCTCCCTTTACTAGCGGCCGAGCAGTACTTC.

The V call is TRBV28, the J call TRBJ2-1; 8 bases align to TRBD1. CDR1 MDHEN and CDR2 SYDVKM come from the germline V gene. There are 13 residues in the CDR3. With 3 bases clipped from V and 10 bases from J, the junction kept 5 bases outside the gene matches. The CDR3 sequence: CASSFWTGQEQFF. In DNA, the CDR3 is TGTGCCAGCAGTTTTTGGACAGGGCAAGAGCAGTTCTTC.

The V and J genes are TRBV18 and TRBJ2-5; unclear D gene. V lost 6 bases to trimming and J lost 1 base, with 15 bases between them. This CDR3 is 15 amino acids long. Germline V gene data show CDR1 as KGHSH and CDR2 as LQKENI. The CDR3 bases are TGTGCCAGCTCGTACCCTACCGGGTCCCAAGAGACCCAGTACTTC. As protein: CASSYPTGSQETQYF.

The chain recombines TRBV18 with TRBJ2-2; no definite D call. The CDR3 is 16 amino acids. The germline V and J ends were trimmed by 3 bases and 0 bases, with 11 bases remaining between them. Germline CDR1 and CDR2: KGHSH and LQKENI. CDR3 DNA: TGTGCCAGCTCACCCTTCGACACTCCGAACACCGGGGAGCTGTTTTTT. Its protein product is CASSPFDTPNTGELFF.

The chain is built from TRBV29-1 and TRBJ1-2; 9 nucleotides align to TRBD1. CDR1 SQVTM and CDR2 ANQGSEA come from the germline V gene. CDR3 length equals 14 residues. V was clipped by 7 bases and J by 3 bases; unmatched bases: 9. As DNA, the CDR3 is TGCAGCGCACGGGTACAGGGGGCCGACTATGGCTACACCTTC. Its translation: CSARVQGADYGYTF.

The V and J genes are TRBV6-5 and TRBJ2-7; D may be TRBD2 (6 bases). CDR3 length: 15 residues. The germline V gene encodes CDR1 MNHEY and CDR2 SVGAGI. Trimming removed 6 bases from V and 1 base from J, with 16 bases in between. Written as DNA, the CDR3 is TGTGCCAGCAGAAAAACTAGGGACTTTTCCTACGAGCAGTACTTC. Its protein product is CASRKTRDFSYEQYF.

V is TRBV7-9 and J is TRBJ2-3; 7 bases are a match to TRBD1. There are 17 residues in the CDR3. V was clipped by 5 bases and J by 3 bases; unmatched bases: 14. The germline CDR1 and CDR2 sequences are SEHNR and FQNEAQ (reference sequence). CDR3 in amino acids: CASSPTPQGTKTDTQYF. The DNA of the CDR3 is TGTGCCAGCAGCCCCACTCCACAGGGGACAAAGACAGATACGCAGTATTTT.

Here the CDR3 DNA reads TGTGCCAGCAGCCCCGAGGTCAGCCAAGAGACCCAGTACTTC. Translating it yields CASSPEVSQETQYF. The rearrangement joins TRBV7-9 to TRBJ2-5, with D hard to call. CDR3 size: 14 residues. V was pared by 5 bases and J by 1 base, with 11 bases between. Germline V gives CDR1 SEHNR, CDR2 FQNEAQ (reference sequence).

CDR3 DNA: TGTGCCAGTAGTAGCGTCCTGACCTACGAGCAGTACTTC. It specifies CASSSVLTYEQYF. The chain is built from TRBV19 and TRBJ2-7; D uncertain. The CDR3 is 13 amino acids. The germline CDR1 and CDR2 sequences are LNHDA and SQIVND (reference sequence). Trimming left V 4 bases short and J 2 bases short, with 9 bases between.

The chain has TRBV7-9 and TRBJ2-7; 16 bases fit TRBD2. V trimming: 5 bases; J trimming: 7 bases; junction bases outside the gene matches: 11. This CDR3 has 17 residues. From germline, CDR1 is SEHNR and CDR2 FQNEAQ (reference sequence). The CDR3 loop reads CASSAGTSGRAREEQYF. The CDR3 DNA reads TGTGCCAGCAGCGCTGGGACTAGCGGGAGGGCTAGGGAAGAGCAGTACTTC.

This rearrangement joins TRBV18 to TRBJ2-5, with D perhaps matching TRBD1 (5 bases). Per germline, CDR1 KGHSH and CDR2 LQKENI. This CDR3 is built from 12 residues. Trimming removed 3 bases at V and 5 bases at J, with 7 bases between. CDR3 DNA: TGTGCCAGCTCACCGGGGCCGGAGACCCAGTACTTC. It encodes CASSPGPETQYF.

This chain links TRBV5-1 with TRBJ2-5, with a tentative D call TRBD2 (5 bases). The CDR3 length is 13 residues. The V end was cut by 4 bases, the J end by 7 bases, with 14 bases between. Looked up from germline, CDR1 is SGHRS and CDR2 is YFSETQ. For the CDR3, the DNA is TGCGCCAGCAGCCCTGGGCCCGCGGGGACCCAGTACTTC. Translation gives CASSPGPAGTQYF. Full variable domain (missing parts from reference TRBV5-1 and TRBJ2-5): KAGVTQTPRYLIKTRGQQVTLSCSPISGHRSVSWYQQTPGQGLQFLFEYFSETQRNKGNFPGRFSGRQFSNSRSEMNVSTLELGDSALYLCASSPGPAGTQYFGPGTRLLVL.

The CDR3 DNA sequence: TGCGCCAGCAGTCCCCAGGGTTTGGCTGAAGCTTTCTTT. Translation: CASSPQGLAEAFF. The rearrangement joins TRBV5-1 to TRBJ1-1, with D tentatively TRBD1 (5 bases). From germline, CDR1 is SGHRS and CDR2 YFSETQ. This CDR3 has 13 residues. V was trimmed by 5 bases and J by 6 bases, leaving 14 bases between them.

The genes are TRBV28 and TRBJ1-5, with a weak D call TRBD1 (6 bases). The CDR3 is 15 amino acids. In germline, CDR1 is MDHEN, CDR2 SYDVKM. The V end was cut by 5 bases, the J end by 0 bases, with 11 bases between. The CDR3 DNA follows: TGTGCCAGCAGTACTCGACAGGATAGCAATCAGCCCCAGCATTTT. Translation: CASSTRQDSNQPQHF.

The V call is TRBV4-1, the J call TRBJ2-7; 8 positions agree with TRBD2. Germline V gene lookup returns CDR1 MGHRA and CDR2 YSYEKL. CDR3 length: 19 amino acids. V shed 0 bases and J 2 bases; nucleotides not matched to a gene: 15. CDR3 bases: TGCGCCAGCAGCCAAGATCGGACTGGGGGGAGCGGGGGCGCCTACGAGCAGTACTTC. It encodes CASSQDRTGGSGGAYEQYF.

The rearrangement uses TRBV29-1 and TRBJ2-7; D is perhaps TRBD1 (6 bases). V gave up 5 bases and J gave up 6 bases, with 11 bases separating them. CDR3 length: 11 residues. Germline V gene sequence: CDR1 SQVTM, CDR2 ANQGSEA. The CDR3 sequence: CSVKGVGEQYF. CDR3 nucleotides: TGCAGCGTTAAGGGGGTGGGCGAGCAGTACTTC.

Comments on this clone: The germline gene is not matched at one end of the junction; a read error may be the cause. Distinct nucleotide sequences in the sample also encode this CDR3. The chain links TRBV30 to TRBJ2-7, with D maybe TRBD1 (5 bases). The CDR3 length is 10 residues. CDR1 GTSNPN and CDR2 SVGIG come from the germline V gene (reference sequence). In DNA, the CDR3 is TGTGCATGGAAAGGGGACGAGCAGTACTTC. Amino acids: CAWKGDEQYF.

The chain employs TRBV2 and TRBJ1-1, with 7 bases matching TRBD1. This CDR3 contains 12 residues. The ends lost 4 bases at V and 10 bases at J; junction bases unmatched: 6. The V gene's germline CDR1 is SNHLY and CDR2 FYNNEI. This CDR3 is CASSGDQGGAFF. Here the CDR3 DNA reads TGTGCCAGCAGTGGGGATCAGGGGGGAGCTTTCTTT. Full variable domain (missing parts from reference TRBV2 and TRBJ1-1): EPEVTQTPSHQVTQMGQEVILRCVPISNHLYFYWYRQILGQKVEFLVSFYNNEISEKSEIFDDQFSVERPDGSNFTLKIRSTKLEDSAMYFCASSGDQGGAFFGQGTRLTVV.

The rearrangement uses TRBV2 and TRBJ1-1, with D perhaps TRBD1 (5 bases). The V gene's germline CDR1 is SNHLY and CDR2 FYNNEI. The CDR3 is made up of 14 amino acids. Trimming removed 3 bases from V and 7 bases from J, with 15 bases in between. CDR3 loop: CASSELRGIDEAFF. The CDR3 DNA reads as TGTGCCAGCAGTGAGCTTAGGGGTATTGATGAAGCTTTCTTT.